The table lists the clone carrying this TCR beta chain with many counts. Antigen: not known. Unsorted libraries were prepared from 2 million PBMCs that had been stored at -80 C. These data are taken from a study of neurological immune-mediated disorders. Each CDR3 protein gets one entry after TCRdb re-called the 5' RACE reads with MiXCR. This table has 55,000 to 70,000 distinct CDR3 sequences, around 5.2% appearing once. Overall study results and limits: HTLV-1-associated myelopathy led in TCR clonal expansion, while multiple sclerosis ranked lowest, below healthy controls.

Germline assignment: CDR1 SGHVS and CDR2 FQNEAQ. CDR3 size: 12 residues. The V end was cut by 5 bases, the J end by 7 bases, with 11 bases between. The chain uses TRBV7-8 and TRBJ1-2; D not resolved. Sequencing was performed on PBMCs. The sequence was obtained from a woman aged 50 to 60 with multiple sclerosis. The CDR3 reads CASSPRRVGYTF. CDR3 bases: TGTGCCAGCAGCCCACGTAGGGTTGGCTACACCTTC.